This T cell receptor beta chain derives from a study of cytomegalovirus exposure and HLA in healthy donors (dated by TCRdb to about 2017). Some background on the complete study: According to an earlier analysis of around 600 of the donors, about 179 million T cells yielded 120 million or so unique TCR beta sequences and approximately 280 Gb of sequence data. Rather than using new phenotypic data, the later analysis identified candidate immune exposures from TCR beta sequences and from how often those sequences occurred across donors. HLA typing covered class I and class II loci at four-digit resolution. An earlier analysis of several hundred of the donors used high-throughput TCR beta sequencing to judge whether each TCR beta V gene segment behaved as functional or pseudogenic. The study was designed to test whether signatures of past pathogen exposure could be identified by cataloging public T cell receptors. The T cell repertoires of 666 subjects were profiled by immunosequencing and related to cytomegalovirus serostatus. Typing coverage differed by locus: A, B, C, DRB1 and DQB1 were typed in roughly 629-630 donors, DQA1 in about 560, DPA1 in approximately 600, and DPB1 in 450 to 490. Besides the first cohort of about 730 subjects, a separate validation cohort made up of 120 or so different subjects was used. A later genetic analysis took genome-wide SNP genotypes for about 65% of the 666 donors and used that subset as a discovery cohort. Donor age, sex, ethnicity and CMV serostatus were compiled alongside the repertoire data. The genetic ancestry cluster associated with self-reported Caucasian donors included approximately 85% of the roughly 400 genotyped donors. About 310 gigabases of sequencing data and 78 million or so unique TCR sequences were included in an early release covering roughly 600 HLA-typed donors. High-throughput TCR immunosequencing, statistical association of individual TCRs with disease status, and machine learning were combined to predict cytomegalovirus infection status. All discovery cohort repertoires had been generated using a single sequencing platform. A later analysis re-analyzed previously published TCR beta repertoires from 500 to 700 donors and added high-resolution HLA genotyping to study TCR occurrence patterns. Because of strong linkage in the cohort, 4 to 6 DR-DQ haplotypes were treated as single units for association and clustering. Across 300 to 500 genotyped donors of the cohort, an average of roughly 200,000 unique TCR beta nucleotide sequences per donor were sequenced, and approximately 17% of those sequences were non-productive. General findings and caveats noted by the study authors: In an earlier analysis of around 600 of the donors, most TCR beta V segments were observed in productive rearrangements about 90% or about 30% of the time, broadly matching IMGT annotations. A further reported finding was that TCR beta sequences accurately predicted the HLA-A and HLA-B alleles for most subjects in the first cohort. A later analysis found that most CMV-associated TCR beta chains appeared HLA-restricted, with HLA associations seemingly driven largely by CMV exposure. In a later analysis, HLA-associated TCR beta chains showed more clonal expansion and lower generation probabilities than non-associated chains that were equally common. In a later genetic analysis, a missense DCLRE1C variant was associated with V-gene and J-gene trimming of TCR beta chains, and the association was replicated in an independent cohort. The classifier was reported to diagnose cytomegalovirus status with high specificity and sensitivity in both the original cohort and the validation cohort. The presence/absence analyses assumed that sequencing depth was roughly uniform across donors, and that assumption may not be true. This cohort had only TCR beta chains sequenced, and the lack of alpha or paired-chain data limited which features could be detected. Most TCR sequences were observed very rarely across donors, whereas some public TCRs were present in many individuals. Linkage disequilibrium might explain the correlated functional status among segregating V segments, but an unknown experimental factor could not be excluded. The 87-base-pair reads could not distinguish some IMGT-functional V segments, including TRBV6-2 and TRBV6-3, so those segments were excluded. CMV serostatus was the only immune exposure information available for the cohort. In vitro tests confirmed that three of the cytomegalovirus-associated TCR beta chains recognize cytomegalovirus antigens. Because HLA typing was unavailable for some donors at each locus, only the typed subset was used in association tests. In a later analysis, about 17,000 TCR beta sequences were associated with specific HLA alleles at a false discovery rate of 0.05. The study gave a list of under 200 TCR beta chains associated with cytomegalovirus. The authors suggested that the approach could potentially be extended to other disease states and immunological phenotypes. When HLA alleles, especially DR and DQ, strongly co-occurred, attributing TCR associations to individual alleles was difficult. A later analysis found that TCR association rates varied across HLA loci, with DRB1 alleles showing the most associated TCRs and HLA-C alleles the fewest. Several of the top co-occurrence clusters appeared to be linked to parvovirus B19, influenza, CMV and Epstein-Barr virus, according to a later analysis. A group of highly shared sequence variants was considered likely to be a technical artifact of the sequencing pipeline. In a later genetic analysis, fewer N-insertions in productive TCRs were reported among donors in an Asian-associated ancestry cluster than the roughly 640-donor mean. Some 15 rarely observed V segments, including chromosome 9 orphons, were excluded from the earlier analysis of some 590 of the donors because counts were too low.

The cohort comprised more than 550 healthy bone marrow donors. At the time of sampling, every cohort member was nominally healthy, though immune exposures that went unrecorded were likely present. The donor tested CMV seronegative, placing the donor among the 350 or so seronegative members of the cohort. A peripheral blood sample was collected from each donor, and TCR beta sequencing was performed on peripheral blood mononuclear cells. Genomic DNA extraction from the blood cell samples was performed with the Qiagen DNeasy Blood Extraction Kit. Library method: the immunoSEQ multiplex PCR assay. The multiplex PCR relied on a mix of 60 forward primers for TCR Vbeta segments and 13 reverse primers for TCR Jbeta segments. The CDR3 region of rearranged TCR beta genes was amplified from genomic DNA by a multiplex PCR assay. On the Illumina HiSeq System, the amplified TCR beta libraries were sequenced as 87-base-pair reads. As for how the authors treated the data: A later analysis tallied roughly 78 million unique TCR beta chains across the approximately 670 repertoires, and 10 million to 11 million of those chains were shared by two or more donors. A nearest-neighbor algorithm error-corrected the raw reads and collapsed the reads into unique sequences, merging closely related sequences to remove PCR and sequencing errors. Alignment of CDR3 sequences to IMGT reference sequences was used to assign V, D and J gene segments. Each retained sequence needed at least a six-nucleotide match to both a V gene segment and a J gene segment. Rearrangements were classified as productive when the CDR3 lacked stop codons and remained in frame with V and J, and all other rearrangements were classified as non-productive. Following IMGT convention, CDR3 was defined as the stretch from the second conserved V-encoded cysteine up to the conserved J-encoded phenylalanine. The earlier analysis of a few hundred of the donors excluded any sequence lacking an unambiguous match to a single V gene segment. An earlier analysis of a few hundred of the donors called V segments functional above 56.7% productive rearrangements and segregating when the between-donor standard deviation exceeded 5%. To diagnose cytomegalovirus status from the catalog of TCR beta chain sequences, a statistical classification framework was built. V and J gene assignment, in a later analysis, came from comparing TCR nucleotide sequences with IMGT/GENE-DB human TR gene sequences. A later analysis assigned CDR3 sequences and most-parsimonious VDJ recombination scenarios with the TCRdist pipeline. In a later analysis, each TCR beta chain was defined by its CDR3 amino acid sequence together with its V-gene family, and reads without a unique V-gene family were excluded. As a way to deal with suspected cross-contamination and a sequencing artifact, a later analysis dropped 450 to 600 nucleotide sequences that were highly shared and had low generation probability. In a later analysis, a clonal expansion index was calculated for each public chain from normalized within-repertoire ranks of inferred template counts. Generation probabilities in a later analysis came from a VDJ recombination model fitted to out-of-frame rearrangements, and those results were checked against IGoR. Hypergeometric tests were used in a later analysis to score TCR-TCR, TCR-HLA and TCR-CMV co-occurrence, with a repertoire-size bias correction applied to the TCR pairs. A later analysis estimated false discovery rates by permuting HLA or CMV assignments 20 times. In a later analysis, co-occurring TCRs were grouped using DBSCAN, and TCRdist sequence similarity was added for clustering within HLA-allele-positive subsets. Repertoires with fewer than 30,000 or more than 120,000 public chains, plus five repertoires with anomalous nucleotide sharing, were excluded from co-occurrence clustering. As stored in TCRdb, this immuneACCESS dataset retains in-frame rearrangements with V and J assigned. A fraction of the clones does not appear; measured against another copy, unresolved V genes explain less than half of the discrepancy, and the remainder lacks a known reason. V and J calls and clone size are given by that table; D and trimming were obtained from the DNA. Within this sample are some 200,000 clones, with around 80% of them counted one time only. The ten largest make up about 0.23% of the sample.

The CDR3 goes from the cysteine to the phenylalanine over 13 residues. Of all the DNA, just the CDR3 is kept, 39 bases in frame from base 1. A distance of 10 bases separates the germline ends of V and J, which lose 3 bases and 6 bases respectively. In the germline V gene, CDR1 corresponds to SGHVS and CDR2 to FNYEAQ. As concerns this clone: Its binding antigen is unknown. No base quality information exists; no much larger clone differs at one position.

The sample comprised PBMCs. This TCR was sampled from a girl aged 2 to 10 in good health and CMV-seronegative. Here the chain combines TRBV7-6 and TRBJ2-3; a tentative D call is TRBD1 (6 bases match). The DNA reads TGTGCCAGCAGCTTGCAGGGGTCGGATACGCAGTATTTT. It codes for CASSLQGSDTQYF.